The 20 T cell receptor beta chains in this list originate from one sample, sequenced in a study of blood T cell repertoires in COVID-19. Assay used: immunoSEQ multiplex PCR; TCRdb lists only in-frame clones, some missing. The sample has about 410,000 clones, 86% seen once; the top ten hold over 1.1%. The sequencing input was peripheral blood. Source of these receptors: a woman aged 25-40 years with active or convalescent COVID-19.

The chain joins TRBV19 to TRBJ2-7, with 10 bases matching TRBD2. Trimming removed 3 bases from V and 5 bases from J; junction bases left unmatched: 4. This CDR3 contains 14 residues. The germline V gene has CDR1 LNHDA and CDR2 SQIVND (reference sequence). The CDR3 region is CASSILAGVHEQYF. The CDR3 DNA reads TGTGCCAGTAGTATCCTAGCGGGAGTCCACGAGCAGTACTTC. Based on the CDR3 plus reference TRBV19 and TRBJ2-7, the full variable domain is DGGITQSPKYLFRKEGQNVTLSCEQNLNHDAMYWYRQDPGQGLRLIYYSQIVNDFQKGDIAEGYSVSREKKESFPLTVTSAQKNPTAFYLCASSILAGVHEQYFGPGTRLTVT.

DNA for the CDR3: TGTGCCAGTATTACGGGACAGGACGAACCTTATGGCTACACCTTC. It codes for CASITGQDEPYGYTF. The rearrangement joins TRBV19 to TRBJ1-2; 8 nucleotides align to TRBD1. Germline CDR1 is LNHDA and CDR2 is SQIVND (reference sequence). After removal of 7 bases from V and 5 bases from J, the junction contained 12 bases not matched to a gene. The CDR3 contains 15 residues.

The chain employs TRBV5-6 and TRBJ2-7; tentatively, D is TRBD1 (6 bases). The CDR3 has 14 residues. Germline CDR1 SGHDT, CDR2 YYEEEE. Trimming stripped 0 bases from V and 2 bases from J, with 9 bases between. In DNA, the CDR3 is TGTGCCAGCAGCTTGGGGCAGGGGCCCTACGAGCAGTACTTC. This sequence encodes CASSLGQGPYEQYF. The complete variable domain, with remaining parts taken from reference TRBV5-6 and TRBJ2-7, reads DAGVTQSPTHLIKTRGQQVTLRCSPKSGHDTVSWYQQALGQGPQFIFQYYEEEERQRGNFPDRFSGHQFPNYSSELNVNALLLGDSALYLCASSLGQGPYEQYFGPGTRLTVT.

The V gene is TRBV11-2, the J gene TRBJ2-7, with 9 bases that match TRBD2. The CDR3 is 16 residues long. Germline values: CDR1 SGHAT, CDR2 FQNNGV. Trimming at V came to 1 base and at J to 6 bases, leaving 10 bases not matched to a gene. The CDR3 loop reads CASSLVAGAVGSEQYF. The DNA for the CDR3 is TGTGCCAGCAGCTTAGTAGCGGGAGCCGTCGGTTCCGAGCAGTACTTC.

The CDR3 protein is CASSSGTSGTYEQYF. CDR3 sequence (DNA): TGTGCCAGCAGCTCCGGGACTAGCGGTACCTACGAGCAGTACTTC. This chain links TRBV21-1 with TRBJ2-7; the DNA was not used to check the table's D call, TRBD2. TRBV21-1 is termed a pseudogene. The CDR3 runs 15 residues.

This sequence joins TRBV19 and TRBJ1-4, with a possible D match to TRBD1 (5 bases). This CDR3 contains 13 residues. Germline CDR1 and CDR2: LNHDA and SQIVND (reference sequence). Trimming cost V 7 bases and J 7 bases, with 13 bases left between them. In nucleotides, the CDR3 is TGTGCCAGTAACCAGGGTTTCGGTGAAAAACTGTTTTTT. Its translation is CASNQGFGEKLFF.

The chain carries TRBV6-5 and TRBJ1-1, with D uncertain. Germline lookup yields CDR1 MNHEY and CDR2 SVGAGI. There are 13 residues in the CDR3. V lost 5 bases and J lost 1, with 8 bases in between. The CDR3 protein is CASSLETNTEAFF. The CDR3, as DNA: TGTGCCAGCAGTCTGGAGACGAACACTGAAGCTTTCTTT.

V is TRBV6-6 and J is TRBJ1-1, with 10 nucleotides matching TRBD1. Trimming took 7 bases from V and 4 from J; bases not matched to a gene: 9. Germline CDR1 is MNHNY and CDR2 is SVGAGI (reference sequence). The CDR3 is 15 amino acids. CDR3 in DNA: TGTGCCAGCAAAGAGACAGGGGGCGTAGGCACTGAAGCTTTCTTT. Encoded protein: CASKETGGVGTEAFF.

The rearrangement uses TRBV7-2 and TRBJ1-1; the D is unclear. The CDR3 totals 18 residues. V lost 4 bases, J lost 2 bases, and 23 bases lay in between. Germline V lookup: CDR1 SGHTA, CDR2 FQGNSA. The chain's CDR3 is CASSSHSFIRRSNTEAFF. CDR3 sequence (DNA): TGTGCCAGCAGCTCACACAGTTTTATCCGACGATCAAACACTGAAGCTTTCTTT.

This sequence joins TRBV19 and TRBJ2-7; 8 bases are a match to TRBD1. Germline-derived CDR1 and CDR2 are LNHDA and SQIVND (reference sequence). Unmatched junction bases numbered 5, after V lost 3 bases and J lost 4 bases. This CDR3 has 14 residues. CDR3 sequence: CASSIRQGFYEQYF. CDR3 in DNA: TGTGCCAGTAGTATCCGACAGGGGTTTTACGAGCAGTACTTC.

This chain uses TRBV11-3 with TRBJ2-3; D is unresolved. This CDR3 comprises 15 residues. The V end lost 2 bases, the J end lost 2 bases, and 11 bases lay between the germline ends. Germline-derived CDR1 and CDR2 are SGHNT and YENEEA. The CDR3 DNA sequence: TGTGCCAGCAGCTTATTAAGCGCGACCACAGATACGCAGTATTTT. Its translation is CASSLLSATTDTQYF.

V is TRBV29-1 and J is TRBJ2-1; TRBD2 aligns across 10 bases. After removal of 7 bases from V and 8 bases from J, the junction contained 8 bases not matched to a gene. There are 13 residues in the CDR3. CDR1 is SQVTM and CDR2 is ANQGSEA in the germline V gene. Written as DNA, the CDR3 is TGCAGCGGTGAGCGGGGGGGCTTTGATGAGCAGTTCTTC. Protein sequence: CSGERGGFDEQFF.

The CDR3 protein is CASSQEGGDPYNEQFF. In DNA form, the CDR3 reads TGCGCCAGCAGCCAAGAGGGAGGGGACCCCTACAATGAGCAGTTCTTC. This chain connects TRBV4-1 to TRBJ2-1; the match to TRBD2 covers 7 bases. The germline V gene encodes CDR1 MGHRA and CDR2 YSYEKL. This CDR3 has 16 residues. The J segment lost 2 bases and the V segment lost 0 bases, leaving 4 bases of the junction unmatched.

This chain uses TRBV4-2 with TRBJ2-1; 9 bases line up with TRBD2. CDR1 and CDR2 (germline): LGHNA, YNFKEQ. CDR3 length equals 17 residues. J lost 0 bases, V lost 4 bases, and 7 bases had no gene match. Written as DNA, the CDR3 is TGTGCCAGCAGCCGTCATCTTAGCGGGAGCTCCTACAATGAGCAGTTCTTC. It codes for CASSRHLSGSSYNEQFF.

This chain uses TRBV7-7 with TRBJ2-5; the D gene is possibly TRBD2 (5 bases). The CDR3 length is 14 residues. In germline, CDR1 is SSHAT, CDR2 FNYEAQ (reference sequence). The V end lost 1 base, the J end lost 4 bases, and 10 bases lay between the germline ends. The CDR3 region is CASSLGQAGETQYF. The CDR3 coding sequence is TGTGCCAGCAGCTTAGGCCAGGCGGGAGAGACCCAGTACTTC.

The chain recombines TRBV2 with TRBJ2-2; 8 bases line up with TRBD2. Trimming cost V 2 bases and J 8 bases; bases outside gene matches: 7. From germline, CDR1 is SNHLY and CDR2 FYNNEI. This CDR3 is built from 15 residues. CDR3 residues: CASSELSGRSGELFF. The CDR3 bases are TGTGCCAGCAGTGAACTGAGCGGGAGATCTGGGGAGCTGTTTTTT.

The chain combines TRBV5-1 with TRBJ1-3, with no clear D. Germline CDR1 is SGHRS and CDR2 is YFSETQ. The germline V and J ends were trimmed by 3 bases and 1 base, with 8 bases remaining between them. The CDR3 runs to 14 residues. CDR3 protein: CASSSEASGNTIYF. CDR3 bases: TGCGCCAGCAGCTCTGAGGCTTCTGGAAACACCATATATTTT.

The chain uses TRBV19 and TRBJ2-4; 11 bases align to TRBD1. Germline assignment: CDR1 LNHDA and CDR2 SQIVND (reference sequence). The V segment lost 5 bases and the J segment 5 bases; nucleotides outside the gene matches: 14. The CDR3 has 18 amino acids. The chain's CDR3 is CASSVGHFGTGGENIQYF. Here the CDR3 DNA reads TGTGCCAGTAGTGTAGGTCATTTCGGGACAGGGGGGGAAAACATTCAGTACTTC.

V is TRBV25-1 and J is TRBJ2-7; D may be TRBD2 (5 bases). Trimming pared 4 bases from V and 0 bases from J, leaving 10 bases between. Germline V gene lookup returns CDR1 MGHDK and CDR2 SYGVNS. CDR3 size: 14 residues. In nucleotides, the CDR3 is TGTGCCAGCAGTGTCATGGGGAGCTCCTACGAGCAGTACTTC. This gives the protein CASSVMGSSYEQYF.

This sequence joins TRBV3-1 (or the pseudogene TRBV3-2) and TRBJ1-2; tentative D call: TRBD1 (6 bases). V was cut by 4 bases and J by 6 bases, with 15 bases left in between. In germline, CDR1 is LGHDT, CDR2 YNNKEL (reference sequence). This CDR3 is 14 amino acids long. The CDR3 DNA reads TGTGCCAGCAGCCCTAGGACAGCCCGCGATGGCTACACCTTC. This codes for CASSPRTARDGYTF.